This T cell receptor beta chain was identified in a study of response to subunit inactivated influenza vaccine. Trimming took 4 bases from V and 0 from J, leaving 11 bases between them. From germline, CDR1 is MNHEY and CDR2 SVGAGI. The CDR3 consists of 15 residues. The study's findings and limits: It was suggested by the authors that few new T cells are recruited by each seasonal influenza vaccination.

On this clonotype itself: As yet, its antigen is unknown.

Via MiXCR, TCRdb re-called the RT-PCR reads, giving one row per CDR3 protein. This table holds hundreds of thousands of distinct CDR3 sequences, about a fifth found once. V and J are TRBV6-5 and TRBJ2-3; no clear D gene. This TCR was sampled from a man aged 45-65 years who received an inactivated influenza vaccine. The sample was PBMCs from blood, taken more than 4 days after vaccination. CDR3 sequence (DNA): TGTGCCAGCAGTTCTATGACGGCTAGCACAGATACGCAGTATTTT. It is translated as CASSSMTASTDTQYF.